The table lists the clone carrying this TCR beta chain with many counts. This specimen comes from a study of regulatory T cells in long-lasting Graves disease. Time point denoted: persistent/refractory GD, antithyroid drugs over 5 years with positive TRAb. Scientists built the TCR library using RNA that was extracted from PBMCs. With iRepertoire HTBI primers and Arm-PCR of CDR3 regions, TCR beta libraries were built. Each CDR3 protein is one row after TCRdb ran MiXCR on the multiplex PCR reads. The data contain about 430,000 distinct CDR3 sequences, 21% of them singletons. CDR1 and CDR2 from the germline V gene are SGHTA and FQGNSA. This CDR3 contains 15 residues. The V end was cut by 4 bases, the J end by 4 bases, with 16 bases between.

The sequencing here drew on peripheral blood mononuclear cells (PBMCs), taken when the disease was refractory, from a patient treated with antithyroid drugs. The clonotype comes from a female donor with Graves disease. The chain uses TRBV7-2 and TRBJ1-1; D is uncertain. DNA of the CDR3: TGTGCCAGCAGCTGGGCCCGGGCGGTGGGCACTGAAGCTTTCTTT. Its translation is CASSWARAVGTEAFF.